This T cell receptor (beta chain) was captured in a study of CD8 T cells in Susac syndrome. In the study overall: Blood was drawn from patients with Susac syndrome. At that point, they were therapy-naive, on corticosteroids, or on intravenous immunoglobulin alone.

There are 15 residues in the CDR3. Germline V gene data show CDR1 as MNHEY and CDR2 as SMNVEV (reference sequence). Trimming pared 2 bases from V and 4 bases from J, leaving 12 bases between. Random hexamers were used to reverse transcribe an amount of roughly 0.45 to 1 ug RNA. Across 54 Vbeta and 13 Jbeta, immunoSEQ multiplex PCR amplified TCR beta CDR3. TCRdb used MiXCR to reprocess the immunoSEQ multiplex PCR reads, holding one entry per CDR3 protein. The table records roughly 200,000 distinct CDR3 sequences, 91% of them present only once. The V and J genes are TRBV27 and TRBJ1-5, with D possibly being TRBD1 (6 bases). The sequencing input was CD4+ T cells from PBMCs. The clonotype originates from a human donor with Susac syndrome. CDR3 nucleotide sequence: TGTGCCAGCAGTTTAATTTCGGGGGCAAATCAGCCCCAGCATTTT. Protein product: CASSLISGANQPQHF.